The present entry profiles one T cell receptor beta chain with its context. The assay was immunoSEQ multiplex PCR, and TCRdb's table has in-frame clones only and misses some. In the table there are approximately 100,000 clones, about 90% of which are singletons. The data are from a study of OX40 agonist ivuxolimab in advanced cancers. Overall study context: Hepatocellular carcinoma, melanoma, renal cell or head and neck cancer occurred in dose-escalation patients.

V shed 5 bases, J shed 8 bases, and the junction held 10 bases outside the gene matches. This CDR3 has 16 residues. Germline CDR1 and CDR2: LGHNA and YNFKEQ. Sample: CD4+ or CD8+ T cells sorted from blood, taken in a trial of the OX40 agonist ivuxolimab. The origin of this receptor is an adult with an advanced solid tumor such as melanoma, head and neck, liver or kidney cancer. The V gene is TRBV4-2, the J gene TRBJ2-1; 12 positions match TRBD2. CDR3 protein: CASSFRASGGADEQFF. DNA of the CDR3: TGTGCCAGCAGCTTTAGAGCTAGCGGGGGGGCGGATGAGCAGTTCTTC.